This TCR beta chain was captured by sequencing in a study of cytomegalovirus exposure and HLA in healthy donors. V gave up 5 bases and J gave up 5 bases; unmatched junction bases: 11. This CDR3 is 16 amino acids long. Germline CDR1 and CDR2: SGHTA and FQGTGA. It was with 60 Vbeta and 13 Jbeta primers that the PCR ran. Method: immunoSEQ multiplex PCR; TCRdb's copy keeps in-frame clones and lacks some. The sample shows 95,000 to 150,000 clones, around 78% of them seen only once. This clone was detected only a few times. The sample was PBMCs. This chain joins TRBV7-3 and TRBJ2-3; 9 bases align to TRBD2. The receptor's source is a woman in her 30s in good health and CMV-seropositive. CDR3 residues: CASSKDSGGGLDTQYF. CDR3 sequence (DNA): TGTGCCAGCAGCAAAGATAGCGGGGGTGGGTTAGATACGCAGTATTTT.